These T cell receptor beta chains were read from a single sample in a study of T cells in localized non-small cell lung cancer. Method: immunoSEQ multiplex PCR; TCRdb's copy keeps in-frame clones and lacks some. The repertoire holds over 30,000 clones, with approximately 80% as singletons. Sample: peripheral blood, taken before any cancer treatment. These receptors were collected from a male donor at least 60 years old with stage II squamous cell lung carcinoma. Both conserved end residues are part of each CDR3. The D gene is left open where the match is weak. Clone size appears in some rows only: once, few, many, or a class for an expanded clone.

J gene | CDR3 length | D gene | clone size | V gene | CDR3 DNA | CDR3 protein
TRBJ2-6 | 16 | . | . | TRBV5-6 | TGTGCCAGCAGCCCGCGGACAGACTCTGGGGCCAACGTCCTGACTTTC | CASSPRTDSGANVLTF
TRBJ1-2 | 13 | . | . | TRBV5-8 | TGTGCCAGCAGCTTGGGAGATGCGGGAGGCTACACCTTC | CASSLGDAGGYTF
TRBJ2-1 | 17 | TRBD2 | . | TRBV19 | TGTGCCAGTAGTATTCTTAGCGGGGAAAGCTCCTACAATGAGCAGTTCTTC | CASSILSGESSYNEQFF
TRBJ1-3 | 14 | . | . | TRBV9 | TGTGCCAGCAGCGTAGACTTCTCTGGAAACACCATATATTTT | CASSVDFSGNTIYF
TRBJ1-5 | 14 | . | . | TRBV6-5 | TGTGCCAGCAGTTACGGGGGTGAGGGGCAGCCCCAGCATTTT | CASSYGGEGQPQHF
TRBJ1-3 | 16 | . | . | TRBV30 | TGTGCCTGGAGTGCCCCCCACGGGTTGGCTGGAAACACCATATATTTT | CAWSAPHGLAGNTIYF
TRBJ2-3 | 14 | . | . | TRBV5-1 | TGCGCCAGCAGCTTGGAGAGACCGCCGAATACGCAGTATTTT | CASSLERPPNTQYF
TRBJ1-5 | 15 | TRBD1 | . | TRBV19 | TGTGCCAGTAGGGTCGGAGGGGGCTTCAATCAGCCCCAGCATTTT | CASRVGGGFNQPQHF
TRBJ2-4 | 14 | . | . | TRBV5-1 | TGCGCCAGCAGCCCGAGAGTGGGGGGCGAAATTCAGTACTTC | CASSPRVGGEIQYF
TRBJ1-1 | 16 | . | . | TRBV6-1 | TGTGCCAGCAGTGACAGGACCCAATACACGAACACTGAAGCTTTCTTT | CASSDRTQYTNTEAFF
TRBJ2-3 | 15 | TRBD1 | once | TRBV30 | TGTGCCTGGAGCTCGGGACAGGGGGCTGCAGATACGCAGTATTTT | CAWSSGQGAADTQYF
TRBJ1-5 | 14 | . | few | TRBV10-2 | TGCGCCAGCTCCTGGACGGGCGGTGGTCAGCCCCAGCATTTT | CASSWTGGGQPQHF
TRBJ2-1 | 16 | . | . | TRBV25-1 | TGTGCCAGCAGTGGGGGGAGCGCAAGCACCTACAATGAGCAGTTCTTC | CASSGGSASTYNEQFF
TRBJ2-5 | 15 | . | few | TRBV7-9 | TGTGCCAGCAGCCCTAAAGACAGGAGGCCAGCGACCCAGTACTTC | CASSPKDRRPATQYF
TRBJ1-6 | 12 | . | . | TRBV6-1 | TGTGCCAGCAGTCTTGAACGGTACACCCTCCACTTT | CASSLERYTLHF
TRBJ2-1 | 12 | . | . | TRBV11-3 | TGTGCCAGCAGCTTGAACTCCAATGAGCAGTTCTTC | CASSLNSNEQFF
TRBJ2-5 | 13 | . | . | TRBV6-1 | TGTGCCAGCAGTGACGTCAGACAAGAGACCCAGTACTTC | CASSDVRQETQYF
TRBJ2-3 | 14 | . | . | TRBV6-5 | TGTGCCAGCAGTTACGGAGTATTCACAGATACGCAGTATTTT | CASSYGVFTDTQYF
TRBJ2-7 | 15 | TRBD2 | . | TRBV6-6 | TGTGCCAGCAGCGTGGAACTAGCGGGAGGTCACGAGCAGTACTTC | CASSVELAGGHEQYF
TRBJ1-2 | 13 | . | . | TRBV11-1 | TGTGCCAGCAGCTTAGAGCCGGACTATGGCTACACCTTC | CASSLEPDYGYTF
TRBJ2-5 | 15 | TRBD2 | few | TRBV2 | TGTGCCAGCTCCGGACTAGCGGGATCGGGGGAGACCCAGTACTTC | CASSGLAGSGETQYF
TRBJ1-4 | 15 | TRBD1 | . | TRBV7-2 | TGTGCCAGCAGAGAGAGGACAGGGCTTAATGAAAAACTGTTTTTT | CASRERTGLNEKLFF
TRBJ2-5 | 15 | . | . | TRBV6-1 | TGTGCCAGCAGAGGACGGGCCAGACAACAAGAGACCCAGTACTTC | CASRGRARQQETQYF
TRBJ2-7 | 14 | . | few | TRBV9 | TGTGCCAGCAGCGTAGGTACGCCTAACTACGAGCAGTACTTC | CASSVGTPNYEQYF
TRBJ1-2 | 15 | . | . | TRBV6-5 | TGTGCCAGCAGTTACTCCAAGACAGCGGTCTATGGCTACACCTTC | CASSYSKTAVYGYTF
TRBJ2-7 | 14 | . | . | TRBV27 | TGTGCCAGCAAAGGGACCGATTACTCCTACGAGCAGTACTTC | CASKGTDYSYEQYF
TRBJ2-1 | 14 | . | . | TRBV2 | TGTGCCAGCAGTGAAGTGAGACCTAACGATGAGCAGTTCTTC | CASSEVRPNDEQFF
TRBJ2-1 | 10 | . | . | TRBV20-1 | TGCAGTGTTATCTACAATGAGCAGTTCTTC | CSVIYNEQFF
TRBJ1-5 | 13 | . | . | TRBV7-9 | TGTGCCAGCAGCCCCCGCCCCAATCAGCCCCAGCATTTT | CASSPRPNQPQHF
TRBJ1-5 | 18 | TRBD1 | . | TRBV19 | TGTGCCACGAGAAGGGGACAGCTATTCCCTTATAGCAATCAGCCCCAGCATTTT | CATRRGQLFPYSNQPQHF
TRBJ1-1 | 14 | . | . | TRBV25-1 | TGTGCCAGCAGTGCCAGACCACCGAACACTGAAGCTTTCTTT | CASSARPPNTEAFF
TRBJ1-1 | 14 | . | few | TRBV11-2 | TGTGCCAGCAGCGTCCTACCAACAGGGTCTGAAGCTTTCTTT | CASSVLPTGSEAFF
TRBJ2-5 | 15 | . | . | TRBV6-5 | TGTGCCAGCAGTTACTCGCCGGGGGGCCGAGAGACCCAGTACTTC | CASSYSPGGRETQYF
TRBJ1-4 | 16 | TRBD1 | . | TRBV7-8 | TGTGCCAGCAGCTCCCCCAGCCCAGGGGGAATTGAAAAACTGTTTTTT | CASSSPSPGGIEKLFF
TRBJ1-1 | 15 | TRBD1 | . | TRBV5-8 | TGTGCCAGCAGCTTGGGCCAGGGGGCGAACACTGAAGCTTTCTTT | CASSLGQGANTEAFF
TRBJ2-1 | 15 | TRBD2 | . | TRBV7-9 | TGTGCCAGCAGCTTTTGGAGCGGGACCTACAATGAGCAGTTCTTC | CASSFWSGTYNEQFF
TRBJ2-2 | 14 | . | few | TRBV10-3 | TGTGCCATCAGTGAAGACAGAAACACCGGGGAGCTGTTTTTT | CAISEDRNTGELFF
TRBJ1-2 | 13 | . | . | TRBV6-5 | TGTGCCAGCAGTGGCGTCTATGCTAATGGCTACACCTTC | CASSGVYANGYTF
TRBJ2-7 | 13 | . | . | TRBV28 | TGTGCCAGCAGGTACGGACAGTTCTACGAGCAGTACTTC | CASRYGQFYEQYF
TRBJ2-7 | 16 | . | . | TRBV30 | TGTGCCTGGAGTGTACCGGACTTAAAAGGGACCTACGAGCAGTACTTC | CAWSVPDLKGTYEQYF
TRBJ1-5 | 16 | TRBD1 | . | TRBV7-9 | TGTGCCAGCAGCTTCTCCGGGACAGGGGCAGATCAGCCCCAGCATTTT | CASSFSGTGADQPQHF
TRBJ1-3 | 15 | . | . | TRBV5-1 | TGCGCCAGCACCGGACAGCCTAGCTCTGGAAACACCATATATTTT | CASTGQPSSGNTIYF
TRBJ1-1 | 11 | . | . | TRBV19 | TGTGCCAGTAGCGTGGGAACTGAAGCTTTCTTT | CASSVGTEAFF
TRBJ1-3 | 16 | TRBD1 | . | TRBV19 | TGTGCCAGTAGTATGGGACAGCCTAGGGCCGGAAACACCATATATTTT | CASSMGQPRAGNTIYF
TRBJ2-5 | 12 | TRBD2 | few | TRBV2 | TGTGCCAGCAGTGAACGGGGACTAACCCAGTACTTC | CASSERGLTQYF
TRBJ2-7 | 18 | TRBD2 | . | TRBV6-4 | TGTGCCAGCAGTGAGGGGCTAGCGGGGGCCCCCCCGTTCTACGAGCAGTACTTC | CASSEGLAGAPPFYEQYF
TRBJ1-2 | 15 | TRBD1 | few | TRBV10-3 | TGTGCCATCAGTGAGTCGATTCAGGGGGCAAATGGCTACACCTTC | CAISESIQGANGYTF
TRBJ2-7 | 11 | TRBD2 | . | TRBV30 | TGTGCATTTAGCGGGAACTACGAGCAGTACTTC | CAFSGNYEQYF
TRBJ2-1 | 13 | TRBD2 | . | TRBV10-3 | TGTGCCATCAGTGACCGGCGGGGGAGTGAGCAGTTCTTC | CAISDRRGSEQFF
TRBJ2-5 | 16 | . | . | TRBV27 | TGTGCCAGCACCAATAAAGGACCTGATGGGCAAGAGACCCAGTACTTC | CASTNKGPDGQETQYF
TRBJ1-1 | 15 | . | . | TRBV11-1 | TGTGCCAGCAGTTTTAACGACGGCACTAACACTGAAGCTTTCTTT | CASSFNDGTNTEAFF
TRBJ2-1 | 15 | TRBD2 | once | TRBV5-1 | TGCGCCAGCGCAATGACTAGCGGGCCAAACAATGAGCAGTTCTTC | CASAMTSGPNNEQFF
TRBJ1-5 | 16 | TRBD1 | few | TRBV7-8 | TGTGCCAGCAGCTTATCATCAGGGGGCCTCCATCAGCCCCAGCATTTT | CASSLSSGGLHQPQHF
TRBJ1-1 | 14 | . | . | TRBV6-5 | TGTGCCAGCAGTTACGGGCAGGCGGGCACTGAAGCTTTCTTT | CASSYGQAGTEAFF